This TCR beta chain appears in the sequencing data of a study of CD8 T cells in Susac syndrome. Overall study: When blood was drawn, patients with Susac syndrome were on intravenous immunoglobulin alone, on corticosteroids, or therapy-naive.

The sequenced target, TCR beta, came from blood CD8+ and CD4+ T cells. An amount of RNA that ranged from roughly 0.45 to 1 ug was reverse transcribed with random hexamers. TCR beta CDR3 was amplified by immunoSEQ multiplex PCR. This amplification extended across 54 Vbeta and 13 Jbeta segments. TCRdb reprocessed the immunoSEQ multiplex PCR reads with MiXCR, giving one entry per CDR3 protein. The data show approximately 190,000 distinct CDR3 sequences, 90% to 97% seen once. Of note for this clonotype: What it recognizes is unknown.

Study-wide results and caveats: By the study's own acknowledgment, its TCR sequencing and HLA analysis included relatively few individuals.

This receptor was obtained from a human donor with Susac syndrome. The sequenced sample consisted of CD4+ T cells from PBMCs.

The CDR3 coding sequence is TGTGCCTCGGGCCCGGCAGATACGCAGTATTTT. Amino acids: CASGPADTQYF. The rearrangement uses TRBV10-3 and TRBJ2-3; D not certain. The CDR3 is 11 residues long. Trimming pared 11 bases from V and 4 bases from J, leaving 10 bases between. Germline lookup yields CDR1 ENHRY and CDR2 SYGVKD.